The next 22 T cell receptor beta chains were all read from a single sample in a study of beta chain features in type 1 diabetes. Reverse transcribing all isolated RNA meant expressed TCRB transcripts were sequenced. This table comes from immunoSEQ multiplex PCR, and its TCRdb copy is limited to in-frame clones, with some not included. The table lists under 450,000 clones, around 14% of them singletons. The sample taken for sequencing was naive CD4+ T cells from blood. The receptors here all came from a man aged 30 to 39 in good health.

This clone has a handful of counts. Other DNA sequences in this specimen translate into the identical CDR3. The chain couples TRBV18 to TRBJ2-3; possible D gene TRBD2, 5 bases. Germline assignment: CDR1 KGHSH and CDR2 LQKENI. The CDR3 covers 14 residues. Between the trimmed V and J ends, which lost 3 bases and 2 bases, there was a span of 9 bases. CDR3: CASSPLDSTDTQYF. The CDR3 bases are TGTGCCAGCTCACCCCTGGACTCCACAGATACGCAGTATTTT.

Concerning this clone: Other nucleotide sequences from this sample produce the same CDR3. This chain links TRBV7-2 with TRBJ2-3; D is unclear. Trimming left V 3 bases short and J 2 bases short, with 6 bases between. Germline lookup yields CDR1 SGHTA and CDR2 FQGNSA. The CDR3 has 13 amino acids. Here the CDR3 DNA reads TGTGCCAGCAGCTTGGCTAACACAGATACGCAGTATTTT. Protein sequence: CASSLANTDTQYF.

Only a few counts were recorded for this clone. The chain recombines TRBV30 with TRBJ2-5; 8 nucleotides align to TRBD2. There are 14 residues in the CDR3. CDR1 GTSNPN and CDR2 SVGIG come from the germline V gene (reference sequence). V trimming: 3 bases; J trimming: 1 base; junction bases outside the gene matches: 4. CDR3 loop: CAWSGGVGQETQYF. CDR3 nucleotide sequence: TGTGCCTGGAGCGGGGGGGTAGGCCAAGAGACCCAGTACTTC. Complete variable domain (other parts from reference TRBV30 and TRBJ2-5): SQTIHQWPATLVQPVGSPLSLECTVEGTSNPNLYWYRQAAGRGLQLLFYSVGIGQISSEVPQNLSASRPQDRQFILSSKKLLLSDSGFYLCAWSGGVGQETQYFGPGTRLLVL.

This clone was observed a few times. This chain's CDR3 is CASSETAQETQYF. Here the CDR3 DNA reads TGTGCCAGCAGTGAGACAGCCCAAGAGACCCAGTACTTC. V gene TRBV6-5 combines with J gene TRBJ2-5; D possibly corresponds to TRBD1 (5 bases). Germline V gene data show CDR1 as MNHEY and CDR2 as SVGAGI. V lost 5 bases and J 1 base, leaving 8 bases between the germline ends. The CDR3 totals 13 residues.

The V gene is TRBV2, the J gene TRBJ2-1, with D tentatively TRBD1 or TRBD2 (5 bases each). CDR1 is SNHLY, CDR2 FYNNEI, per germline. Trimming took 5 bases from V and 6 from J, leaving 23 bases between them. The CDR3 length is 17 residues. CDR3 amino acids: CASSRFLGEGLGNEQFF. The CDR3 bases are TGTGCCAGCAGTAGGTTCTTGGGGGAAGGTTTGGGCAATGAGCAGTTCTTC.

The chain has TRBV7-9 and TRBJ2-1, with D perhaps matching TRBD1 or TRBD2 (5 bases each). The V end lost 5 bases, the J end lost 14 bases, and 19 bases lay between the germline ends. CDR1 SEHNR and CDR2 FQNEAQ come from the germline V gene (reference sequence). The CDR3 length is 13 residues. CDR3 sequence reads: CASSPTGAPWKFF. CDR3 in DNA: TGTGCCAGCAGCCCAACCGGGGCCCCGTGGAAGTTCTTC.

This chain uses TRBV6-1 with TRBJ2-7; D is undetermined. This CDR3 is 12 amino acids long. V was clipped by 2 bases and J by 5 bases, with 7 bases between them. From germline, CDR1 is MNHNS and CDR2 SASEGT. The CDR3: CASSEINNEQYF. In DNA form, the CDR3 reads TGTGCCAGCAGTGAAATTAACAACGAGCAGTACTTC.

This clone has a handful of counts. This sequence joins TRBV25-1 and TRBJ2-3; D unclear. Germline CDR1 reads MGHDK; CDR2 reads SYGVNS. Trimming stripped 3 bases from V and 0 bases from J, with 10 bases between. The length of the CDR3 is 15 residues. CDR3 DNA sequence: TGTGCCAGCAGTGACGAGCAACCGAGCACAGATACGCAGTATTTT. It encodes CASSDEQPSTDTQYF.

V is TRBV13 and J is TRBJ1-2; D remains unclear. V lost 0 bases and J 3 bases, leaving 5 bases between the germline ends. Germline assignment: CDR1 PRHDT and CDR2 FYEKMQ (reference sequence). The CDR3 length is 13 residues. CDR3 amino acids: CASSLGRYYGYTF. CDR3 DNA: TGTGCCAGCAGCTTAGGACGTTACTATGGCTACACCTTC.

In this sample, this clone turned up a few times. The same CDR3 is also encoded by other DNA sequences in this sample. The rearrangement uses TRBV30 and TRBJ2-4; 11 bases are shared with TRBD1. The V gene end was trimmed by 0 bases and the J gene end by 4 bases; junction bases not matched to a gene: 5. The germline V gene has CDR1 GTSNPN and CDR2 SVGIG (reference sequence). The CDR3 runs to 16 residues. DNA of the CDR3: TGTGCCTGGAGTGTGGGACAGGGGGTTCGAAAAAACATTCAGTACTTC. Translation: CAWSVGQGVRKNIQYF.

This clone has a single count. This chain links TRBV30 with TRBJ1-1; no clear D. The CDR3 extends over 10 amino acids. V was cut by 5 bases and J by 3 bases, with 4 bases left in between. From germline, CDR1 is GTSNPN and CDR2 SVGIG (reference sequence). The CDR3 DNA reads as TGTGCCTGGCTAGACACTGAAGCTTTCTTT. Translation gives CAWLDTEAFF.

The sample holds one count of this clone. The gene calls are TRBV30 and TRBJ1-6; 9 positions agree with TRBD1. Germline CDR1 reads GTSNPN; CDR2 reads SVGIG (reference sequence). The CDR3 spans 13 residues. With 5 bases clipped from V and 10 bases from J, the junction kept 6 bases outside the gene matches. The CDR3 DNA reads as TGTGCCTGGCATGGACAGGGGTGGTCACCCCTCCACTTT. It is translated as CAWHGQGWSPLHF. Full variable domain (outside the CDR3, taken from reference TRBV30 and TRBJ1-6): SQTIHQWPATLVQPVGSPLSLECTVEGTSNPNLYWYRQAAGRGLQLLFYSVGIGQISSEVPQNLSASRPQDRQFILSSKKLLLSDSGFYLCAWHGQGWSPLHFGNGTRLTVT.

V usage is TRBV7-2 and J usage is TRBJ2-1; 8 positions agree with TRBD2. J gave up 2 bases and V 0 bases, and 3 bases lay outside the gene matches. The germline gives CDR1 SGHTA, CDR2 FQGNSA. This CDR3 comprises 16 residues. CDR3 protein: CASSLAGTSTYNEQFF. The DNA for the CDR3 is TGTGCCAGCAGCTTAGCCGGGACTAGTACCTACAATGAGCAGTTCTTC.

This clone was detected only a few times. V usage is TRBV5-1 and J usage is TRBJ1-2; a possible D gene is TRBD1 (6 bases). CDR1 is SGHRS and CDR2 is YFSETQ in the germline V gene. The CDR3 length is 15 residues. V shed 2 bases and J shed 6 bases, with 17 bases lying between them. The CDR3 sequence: CASSFPDRYGDGYTF. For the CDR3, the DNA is TGCGCCAGCAGCTTTCCAGACAGGTACGGCGATGGCTACACCTTC. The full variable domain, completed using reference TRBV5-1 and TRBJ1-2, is KAGVTQTPRYLIKTRGQQVTLSCSPISGHRSVSWYQQTPGQGLQFLFEYFSETQRNKGNFPGRFSGRQFSNSRSEMNVSTLELGDSALYLCASSFPDRYGDGYTFGSGTRLTVV.

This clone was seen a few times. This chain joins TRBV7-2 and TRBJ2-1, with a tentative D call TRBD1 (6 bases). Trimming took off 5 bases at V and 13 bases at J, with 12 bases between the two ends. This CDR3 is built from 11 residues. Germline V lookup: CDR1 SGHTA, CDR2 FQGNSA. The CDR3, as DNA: TGTGCCAGCAGCGTTAGTGGGGGCCAGTTCTTC. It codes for CASSVSGGQFF. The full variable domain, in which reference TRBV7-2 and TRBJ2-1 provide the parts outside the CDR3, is GAGVSQSPSNKVTEKGKDVELRCDPISGHTALYWYRQSLGQGLEFLIYFQGNSAPDKSGLPSDRFSAERTGGSVSTLTIQRTQQEDSAVYLCASSVSGGQFFGPGTRLTVL.

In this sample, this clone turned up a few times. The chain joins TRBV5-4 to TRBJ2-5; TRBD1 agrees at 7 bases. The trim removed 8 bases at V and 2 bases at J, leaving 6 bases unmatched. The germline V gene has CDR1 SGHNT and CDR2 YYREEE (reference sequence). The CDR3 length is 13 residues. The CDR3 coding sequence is TGTGCCAGTAGACAGGGCGGACAAGAGACCCAGTACTTC. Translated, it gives CASRQGGQETQYF.

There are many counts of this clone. The CDR3 region has the DNA TGTGCCAGCACAGGTTCAGTCATTCAGTACTTC. This sequence encodes CASTGSVIQYF. The J gene is TRBJ2-4, the V gene TRBV2; D remains unclear. CDR3 size: 11 residues. Germline CDR1 and CDR2: SNHLY and FYNNEI. V was clipped by 7 bases and J by 9 bases, with 10 bases between them. Full variable domain (rest looked up from reference TRBV2 and TRBJ2-4): EPEVTQTPSHQVTQMGQEVILRCVPISNHLYFYWYRQILGQKVEFLVSFYNNEISEKSEIFDDQFSVERPDGSNFTLKIRSTKLEDSAMYFCASTGSVIQYFGAGTRLSVL.

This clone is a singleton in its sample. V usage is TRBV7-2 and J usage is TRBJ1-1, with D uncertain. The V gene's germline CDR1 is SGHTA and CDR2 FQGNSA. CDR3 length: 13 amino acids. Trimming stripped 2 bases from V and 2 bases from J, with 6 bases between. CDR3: CASSLNHNTEAFF. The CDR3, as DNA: TGTGCCAGCAGCTTAAATCACAACACTGAAGCTTTCTTT.

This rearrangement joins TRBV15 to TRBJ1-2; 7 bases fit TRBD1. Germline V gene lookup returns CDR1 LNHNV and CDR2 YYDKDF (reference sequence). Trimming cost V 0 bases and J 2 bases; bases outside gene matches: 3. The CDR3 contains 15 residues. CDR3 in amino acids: CATSRDRGQNYGYTF. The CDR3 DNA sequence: TGTGCCACCAGCAGAGATCGGGGACAGAACTATGGCTACACCTTC.

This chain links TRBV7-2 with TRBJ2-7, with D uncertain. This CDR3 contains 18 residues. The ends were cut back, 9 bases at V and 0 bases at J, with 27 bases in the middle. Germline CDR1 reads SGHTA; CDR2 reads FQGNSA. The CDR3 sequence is CASPLPTIRAPDSYEQYF. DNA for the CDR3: TGTGCCAGTCCCTTACCTACTATAAGGGCACCTGACTCCTACGAGCAGTACTTC.

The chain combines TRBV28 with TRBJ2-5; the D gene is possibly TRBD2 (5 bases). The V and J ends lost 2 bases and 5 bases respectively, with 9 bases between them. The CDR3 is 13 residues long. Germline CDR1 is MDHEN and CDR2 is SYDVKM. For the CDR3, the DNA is TGTGCCAGCAGTTTAATCCCGGGGGAGACCCAGTACTTC. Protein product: CASSLIPGETQYF.

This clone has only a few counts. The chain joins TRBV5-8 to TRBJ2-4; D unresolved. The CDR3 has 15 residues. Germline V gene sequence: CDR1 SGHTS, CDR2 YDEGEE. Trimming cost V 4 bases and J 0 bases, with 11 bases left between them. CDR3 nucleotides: TGTGCCAGCAGCGCGAGGACCCCAGCCAAAAACATTCAGTACTTC. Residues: CASSARTPAKNIQYF.